Below, 13 T cell receptor beta chains from the same sample are listed, as sequenced in a study of response to subunit inactivated influenza vaccine. Using its own MiXCR run on the RT-PCR reads, TCRdb lists one record per CDR3 protein. The sample holds roughly 700,000 distinct CDR3 sequences, over 11% seen once. The specimen comprised PBMCs from blood, sampled around 15 days before vaccination. These receptors all stem from a man aged 45-65 years who received an inactivated influenza vaccine.

This rearrangement joins TRBV12-3 or TRBV12-4 to TRBJ2-3; D might be TRBD1 or TRBD2, each matching 6 bases. The CDR3 runs 14 residues. Trimming cost V 3 bases and J 5 bases, with 12 bases left between them. Here the CDR3 DNA reads TGTGCCAGCAGTTTTGGGGGGCATGAAGATACGCAGTATTTT. It translates to CASSFGGHEDTQYF.

In its sample, this clonotype was seen a few times. J is TRBJ2-5 and V is TRBV11-2; no reliable D call. V was cut by 1 base and J by 0 bases, with 9 bases left in between. Germline-derived CDR1 and CDR2 are SGHAT and FQNNGV. The CDR3 extends over 15 amino acids. The CDR3 sequence: CASSLGSGYQETQYF. Written as DNA, the CDR3 is TGTGCCAGCAGCTTAGGGTCCGGGTACCAAGAGACCCAGTACTTC. Looking up the rest from reference TRBV11-2 and TRBJ2-5 gives the full variable domain: EAGVAQSPRYKIIEKRQSVAFWCNPISGHATLYWYQQILGQGPKLLIQFQNNGVVDDSQLPKDRFSAERLKGVDSTLKIQPAKLEDSAVYLCASSLGSGYQETQYFGPGTRLLVL.

The CDR3 spells CSANQGANQPQHF. CDR3 sequence (DNA): TGCAGTGCTAATCAGGGGGCTAATCAGCCCCAGCATTTT. The chain joins TRBV20-1 to TRBJ1-5, with TRBD1 identical over 8 bases. The ends lost 4 bases at V and 4 bases at J; junction bases unmatched: 3. The CDR3 contains 13 residues. The germline gives CDR1 DFQATT, CDR2 SNEGSKA (reference sequence).

The sample holds many counts of this clonotype. This chain uses TRBV20-1 with TRBJ2-3; 7 bases are shared with TRBD2. The trim removed 3 bases at V and 2 bases at J, leaving 8 bases unmatched. CDR1 is DFQATT, CDR2 SNEGSKA, per germline (reference sequence). There are 15 residues in the CDR3. CDR3 protein: CSASGRPENTDTQYF. In nucleotides, the CDR3 is TGCAGTGCTAGCGGGAGGCCTGAAAACACAGATACGCAGTATTTT.

Remarks on this clonotype: One end of the junction varies from germline; a read error may be responsible. The chain employs TRBV5-1 and TRBJ2-1; 8 bases match TRBD2. The CDR3 is 14 residues long. Germline lookup yields CDR1 SGHRS and CDR2 YFSETQ. CDR3 region: CARSSGGGGNEQFF. CDR3 coding DNA: TGCGCCCGCAGCTCGGGAGGGGGGGGAAATGAGCAGTTCTTC. Supplemented by reference TRBV5-1 and TRBJ2-1, the full variable domain reads KAGVTQTPRYLIKTRGQQVTLSCSPISGHRSVSWYQQTPGQGLQFLFEYFSETQRNKGNFPGRFSGRQFSNSRSEMNVSTLELGDSALYLCARSSGGGGNEQFFGPGTRLTVL.

J is TRBJ2-1 and V is TRBV6-2 or TRBV6-3; 10 bases fit TRBD2. The CDR3 loop spans 17 amino acids. Trimming took 7 bases from V and 0 from J; bases not matched to a gene: 9. Per the germline V gene, CDR1 is MNHEY and CDR2 is SVGEGT. Here the CDR3 DNA reads TGTGCCAGCACCCCCGGGACTAGCGCATACTCCTACAATGAGCAGTTCTTC. This gives the protein CASTPGTSAYSYNEQFF.

This clonotype was recorded at least ten times. This rearrangement joins TRBV4-1 to TRBJ2-1; D unclear. Trimming shortened V by 4 bases and J by 0 bases, and 16 bases separated the two germline ends. The CDR3 length is 17 residues. Per the germline V gene, CDR1 is MGHRA and CDR2 is YSYEKL. The CDR3 protein is CASSRFDDLSSYNEQFF. CDR3 bases: TGCGCCAGCAGCCGGTTTGACGACCTAAGCTCCTACAATGAGCAGTTCTTC.

The chain uses TRBV12-3 or TRBV12-4 and TRBJ2-5; 8 nucleotides agree with TRBD2. There are 18 residues in the CDR3. J gave up 3 bases and V 3 bases, and 15 bases lay outside the gene matches. CDR3 nucleotide sequence: TGTGCCAGCAGTTTTGAGGCGGGACTAGGGAGGACCGAAGAGACCCAGTACTTC. This sequence encodes CASSFEAGLGRTEETQYF.

This clonotype was observed a few times. The chain combines TRBV11-2 with TRBJ2-7; 10 bases align to TRBD2. CDR1 SGHAT and CDR2 FQNNGV come from the germline V gene. V shed 3 bases, J shed 3 bases, and the junction held 11 bases outside the gene matches. This CDR3 region has 17 residues. The CDR3 nucleotides read TGTGCCAGCAGCTTCTCAACTCTCGGGACTAGCGTCTACGAGCAGTACTTC. This codes for CASSFSTLGTSVYEQYF. The variable domain in full, with the rest retrieved from reference TRBV11-2 and TRBJ2-7, is EAGVAQSPRYKIIEKRQSVAFWCNPISGHATLYWYQQILGQGPKLLIQFQNNGVVDDSQLPKDRFSAERLKGVDSTLKIQPAKLEDSAVYLCASSFSTLGTSVYEQYFGPGTRLTVT.

This clonotype has more than one count but fewer than ten. The chain is built from TRBV11-2 and TRBJ2-5; D may be TRBD1 (6 bases). The V end was cut by 0 bases, the J end by 4 bases, with 18 bases between. In germline, CDR1 is SGHAT, CDR2 FQNNGV. This CDR3 has 17 amino acids. CDR3 in amino acids: CASSLDIGGVDRETQYF. For the CDR3, the DNA is TGTGCCAGCAGCTTAGATATTGGGGGCGTGGACCGAGAGACCCAGTACTTC.

This clonotype was found a few times. The chain carries TRBV20-1 and TRBJ2-5; possibly TRBD1 for D (6 bases). This CDR3 region has 14 residues. Germline V gene data show CDR1 as DFQATT and CDR2 as SNEGSKA (reference sequence). The germline V and J ends were trimmed by 0 bases and 5 bases, with 13 bases remaining between them. CDR3 coding DNA: TGCAGTGCTAGAGATCAGGGGCCGGGGGAGACCCAGTACTTC. Its protein product is CSARDQGPGETQYF.

This clonotype was recorded a few times. The rearrangement uses TRBV7-2 and TRBJ1-4; D is perhaps TRBD1 (5 bases). Germline V gene sequence: CDR1 SGHTA, CDR2 FQGNSA. The CDR3 runs to 15 residues. V was pared by 1 base and J by 8 bases, with 14 bases between. CDR3 sequence (DNA): TGTGCCAGCAGCTTAGGGGGGACGATGGTAGAAAAACTGTTTTTT. It specifies CASSLGGTMVEKLFF.

Many counts were recorded for this clonotype. The chain joins TRBV12-3 or TRBV12-4 to TRBJ2-3, with TRBD1 as a possible D gene (6 bases). The CDR3 length is 15 residues. Deletions cut 3 bases from V and 2 bases from J, with 12 bases between. The CDR3 nucleotides are TGTGCCAGCAGTTTGGGGGCAGGACCCACAGATACGCAGTATTTT. Amino acid sequence: CASSLGAGPTDTQYF.